The rows below give T cell receptor beta chains drawn from one sample of a study of shared clonotypes between healthy human individuals. The table came from immunoSEQ multiplex PCR; TCRdb's copy has only in-frame clones and leaves some out. The sample has roughly 2.1 million clones; about 92% are singletons. Material for sequencing was naive CD8+ T cells from PBMCs. The receptor set was obtained from a young man in good health. Some clones in this sample may be carry-over from other donors' samples. Both conserved end residues are part of each CDR3. A D gene is named only where the DNA matches it firmly. A clone size is listed for some rows: how often the clone was seen (once, few, many), or a class if it is expanded.

V gene,clone size,D gene,J gene,CDR3 protein,CDR3 DNA
TRBV27,.,.,TRBJ2-2,CASSLVRGNTGELFF,TGTGCCAGCAGTTTAGTGAGAGGGAACACCGGGGAGCTGTTTTTT
TRBV6-1,.,.,TRBJ2-7,CASSEVGTSYEQYF,TGTGCCAGCAGTGAAGTAGGCACTTCCTACGAGCAGTACTTC
TRBV28,.,.,TRBJ2-7,CASSLGGWEQYF,TGTGCCAGCAGTTTGGGGGGTTGGGAGCAGTACTTC
TRBV28,.,.,TRBJ2-7,CASSFSTSREQYF,TGTGCCAGCAGTTTCTCCACCAGCCGGGAGCAGTACTTC
TRBV30,once,.,TRBJ2-3,CAWSPPITFLASPGTDTQYF,TGTGCCTGGAGCCCTCCGATTACCTTTCTAGCGAGCCCGGGGACAGATACGCAGTATTTT
TRBV7-2,.,TRBD2,TRBJ2-7,CASSIRTSGAYEQYF,TGTGCCAGCAGCATCCGGACTAGCGGGGCCTACGAGCAGTACTTC
TRBV5-1,.,.,TRBJ2-3,CASSPADYRLVDTQYF,TGCGCCAGCAGCCCGGCGGACTACCGACTTGTGGATACGCAGTATTTT
TRBV27,.,TRBD2,TRBJ2-7,CASSHRTSASSYEQYF,TGTGCCAGCAGTCATCGGACTAGCGCCAGCTCCTACGAGCAGTACTTC
TRBV7-9,few,.,TRBJ1-2,CASSSLEDGYTF,TGTGCCAGCAGCTCCCTGGAGGATGGCTACACCTTC
TRBV30,.,TRBD1,TRBJ2-4,CAWSPGQGRAKNIQYF,TGTGCCTGGAGTCCGGGACAGGGGAGGGCCAAAAACATTCAGTACTTC
TRBV9,once,TRBD2,TRBJ2-1,CASSVYSTNPFGTSGRGAYNEQFF,TGTGCCAGCAGCGTATACTCTACCAACCCTTTTGGGACTAGCGGGAGGGGCGCCTACAATGAGCAGTTCTTC
TRBV7-9,.,.,TRBJ2-2,CASSPGPSNTGELFF,TGTGCCAGCAGCCCCGGACCCTCGAACACCGGGGAGCTGTTTTTT
TRBV28,.,.,TRBJ2-1,CASSPAATRIGEQFF,TGTGCCAGCAGTCCAGCCGCCACGAGGATCGGTGAGCAGTTCTTC
TRBV11-2,.,.,TRBJ1-4,CASSYNRGNEKLFF,TGTGCCAGCAGCTATAACAGAGGTAATGAAAAACTGTTTTTT
TRBV4-1,.,.,TRBJ2-7,CASSQVSDSVYEQYF,TGCGCCAGCAGCCAGGTCTCGGACAGCGTTTACGAGCAGTACTTC
TRBV4-1,once,.,TRBJ1-1,CAGGAGWNTEAFF,TGCGCCGGGGGGGCGGGTTGGAACACTGAAGCTTTCTTT
TRBV11-2,.,.,TRBJ2-5,CASSKTGETQYF,TGTGCCAGCAGCAAGACTGGAGAGACCCAGTACTTC
TRBV4-2,.,TRBD1,TRBJ1-1,CASSQVKRDRVTTEAFF,TGTGCCAGCAGCCAAGTTAAAAGGGACAGGGTCACCACTGAAGCTTTCTTT
TRBV4-2,few,TRBD1,TRBJ1-1,CASSQLGTGKLTEAFF,TGTGCCAGCAGCCAATTGGGGACAGGCAAACTGACTGAAGCTTTCTTT
TRBV7-8,.,.,TRBJ2-4,CASSLDGRSLAKNIQYF,TGTGCCAGCAGCTTAGACGGCAGGTCCTTAGCCAAAAACATTCAGTACTTC
TRBV5-1,.,.,TRBJ1-1,CASRPVPQGGTEAFF,TGCGCCAGCAGACCTGTACCACAGGGCGGCACTGAAGCTTTCTTT
TRBV4-2,.,TRBD1,TRBJ1-5,CASSRKGTVNQPQHF,TGTGCCAGCAGCCGGAAAGGGACAGTTAATCAGCCCCAGCATTTT
TRBV28,once,.,TRBJ1-4,CASSQRGGETNEKLFF,TGTGCCAGCAGTCAACGGGGGGGGGAGACTAATGAAAAACTGTTTTTT
TRBV14,.,TRBD1,TRBJ1-4,CASSPRQGPTNEKLFF,TGTGCCAGCAGCCCGCGACAGGGACCAACTAATGAAAAACTGTTTTTT
TRBV19,once,.,TRBJ2-5,CVDGALRIQETQYF,TGTGTAGACGGGGCTCTCAGGATCCAAGAGACCCAGTACTTC
TRBV7-9,once,.,TRBJ2-1,CASSPPYSPNEQFF,TGTGCCAGCAGCCCGCCTTATTCCCCCAATGAGCAGTTCTTC
TRBV27,.,.,TRBJ1-1,CASSLSRGAGTEAFF,TGTGCCAGCAGTTTATCCCGGGGGGCCGGCACTGAAGCTTTCTTT
TRBV6-5,few,TRBD1,TRBJ1-4,CASSDDRAGMNLFF,TGTGCCAGCAGCGATGACAGGGCGGGGATGAATCTGTTTTTT
TRBV19,.,TRBD1,TRBJ1-1,CASSPRTGMNTEAFF,TGTGCCAGTAGTCCTCGGACAGGGATGAACACTGAAGCTTTCTTT
TRBV7-6,.,.,TRBJ2-1,CASSLVPAIGQFF,TGTGCCAGCAGCTTAGTACCCGCAATCGGGCAGTTCTTC
TRBV27,.,TRBD2,TRBJ2-2,CASSLIALAGGGTGELFF,TGTGCCAGCAGTCTCATCGCACTAGCGGGAGGGGGTACCGGGGAGCTGTTTTTT
TRBV5-5,.,.,TRBJ2-7,CASSLNEQYF,TGTGCCAGCAGCTTGAACGAGCAGTACTTC
TRBV7-8,.,.,TRBJ2-3,CASSLLGLDTDTQYF,TGTGCCAGCAGCTTGTTGGGACTGGACACAGATACGCAGTATTTT